This TCR beta chain was captured by sequencing in a study of CD8 T cells in Susac syndrome. In its sample, this clonotype was seen once. The RNA, about 0.45 to 1 ug, was put through reverse transcription using random hexamers. Amplification of TCR beta CDR3 by immunoSEQ multiplex PCR spanned 54 Vbeta and 13 Jbeta. A single record per CDR3 protein comes from TCRdb applying MiXCR to the immunoSEQ multiplex PCR reads. Altogether approximately 230,000 distinct CDR3 sequences are present, roughly 95% being singletons, with the ten largest covering around 0.07%. The CDR3 covers 15 residues. V dropped 4 bases and J dropped 4 bases, with 15 bases sitting between them. Germline CDR1 MDHEN, CDR2 SYDVKM.

This receptor was identified in a human donor with multiple sclerosis. This chain uses TRBV28 with TRBJ2-3; D ambiguous. The sample comprised CD4+ T cells from PBMCs. The CDR3 protein is CASSSLWGSPDTQYF. CDR3 sequence (DNA): TGTGCCAGCAGTTCCCTCTGGGGATCGCCAGATACGCAGTATTTT.